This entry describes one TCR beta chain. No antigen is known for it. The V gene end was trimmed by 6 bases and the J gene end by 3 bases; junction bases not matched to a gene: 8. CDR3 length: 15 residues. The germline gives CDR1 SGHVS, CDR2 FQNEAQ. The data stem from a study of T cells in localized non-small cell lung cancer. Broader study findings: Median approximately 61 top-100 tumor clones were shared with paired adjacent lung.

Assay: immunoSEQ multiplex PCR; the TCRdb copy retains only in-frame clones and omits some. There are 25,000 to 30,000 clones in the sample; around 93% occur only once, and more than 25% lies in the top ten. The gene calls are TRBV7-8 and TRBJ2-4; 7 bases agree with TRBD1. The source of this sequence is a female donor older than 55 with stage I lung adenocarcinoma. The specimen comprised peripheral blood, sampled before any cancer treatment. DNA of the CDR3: TGTGCCAGCAGGTTGGGACAGTCCGACAAAAACATTCAGTACTTC. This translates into CASRLGQSDKNIQYF.